The 26 T cell receptor beta chains presented below share a single source sample, sequenced in a study of T cell clonotyping in hematopoietic cell transplantation. The method was immunoSEQ multiplex PCR; TCRdb's version includes in-frame clones alone and lacks a portion of them. The data hold roughly 12,000 clones, with over 40% observed a single time. The sample taken for sequencing was peripheral blood mononuclear cells. The receptors shown here come from a middle-aged man in good health. Some clones in this sample may be carry-over from other donors' samples.

The table lists this clone with a few counts. This chain links TRBV5-1 with TRBJ2-5; TRBD2 matches at 10 bases. CDR3 length: 17 residues. The V gene's germline CDR1 is SGHRS and CDR2 YFSETQ. The junction had 12 bases not matched to a gene; V was cut back by 3 bases and J by 4 bases. The CDR3 nucleotides are TGCGCCAGCAGCTCAGAACTAGCGGGACCCCAGGGAGAGACCCAGTACTTC. This gives the protein CASSSELAGPQGETQYF.

J is TRBJ1-2 and V is TRBV20-1; D call uncertain. The CDR3 consists of 10 residues. Trimming cost V 6 bases and J 8 bases, with 10 bases left between them. From germline, CDR1 is DFQATT and CDR2 SNEGSKA (reference sequence). The CDR3 reads CSAEAGGYTF. The CDR3 coding sequence is TGCAGTGCCGAGGCAGGCGGCTACACCTTC.

In nucleotides, the CDR3 is TGCAGTGCTAGAGATCTTCATGGCTACACCTTC. Translation gives CSARDLHGYTF. The rearrangement joins TRBV20-1 to TRBJ1-2, with D hard to call. CDR3 length: 11 residues. Trimming took off 0 bases at V and 6 bases at J, with 5 bases between the two ends. Germline CDR1 is DFQATT and CDR2 is SNEGSKA (reference sequence).

The chain joins TRBV28 to TRBJ2-7; tentatively, D is TRBD2 (6 bases). V lost 10 bases to trimming and J lost 5 bases, with 15 bases between them. Per germline, CDR1 MDHEN and CDR2 SYDVKM. The CDR3 runs to 12 residues. CDR3 sequence (DNA): TGTGCCATTCGGGAGACCCACCACGAGCAGTACTTC. Its protein product is CAIRETHHEQYF.

The chain couples TRBV14 to TRBJ2-5; D call uncertain. Trimming took 1 base from V and 6 from J, leaving 9 bases between them. Germline CDR1 is SGHDN and CDR2 is FVKESK. This CDR3 region has 13 residues. The CDR3 region is CASSQAPTKTQYF. DNA of the CDR3: TGTGCCAGCAGCCAAGCCCCGACGAAGACCCAGTACTTC.

This clone was detected a few times. V gene TRBV30 combines with J gene TRBJ1-5; D is ambiguous. The CDR3 spans 12 residues. CDR1 is GTSNPN and CDR2 is SVGIG in the germline V gene (reference sequence). With 2 bases removed from V and 9 bases from J, the gap between germline ends came to 11 bases. For the CDR3, the DNA is TGTGCCTGGAGTTTTTCCCAAGGGCCCCAGCATTTT. Translation: CAWSFSQGPQHF.

V gene TRBV6-5 combines with J gene TRBJ1-3; 8 bases are shared with TRBD1. The CDR3 runs 16 residues. V lost 2 bases to trimming and J lost 3 bases; unmatched junction nucleotides: 6. The V gene's germline CDR1 is MNHEY and CDR2 SVGAGI. CDR3: CASSYGQGTGGNTIYF. CDR3 coding DNA: TGTGCCAGCAGTTACGGGCAGGGGACAGGTGGAAACACCATATATTTT.

This clone occurred once. The V gene is TRBV2, the J gene TRBJ2-7; D may be TRBD1 (6 bases). With 11 bases removed from V and 0 bases from J, the gap between germline ends came to 11 bases. The CDR3 totals 12 residues. CDR1 is SNHLY, CDR2 FYNNEI, per germline. The CDR3 sequence: CAVQGSSYEQYF. CDR3 DNA: TGTGCCGTGCAGGGGAGCTCCTACGAGCAGTACTTC.

The chain couples TRBV6-1 to TRBJ1-2; 7 bases map to TRBD1. Per the germline V gene, CDR1 is MNHNS and CDR2 is SASEGT. The CDR3 has 13 amino acids. With V trimmed by 3 bases and J by 6 bases, 4 bases remained unmatched. The CDR3 DNA follows: TGTGCCAGCAGTGATCATACAGGGGATGGCTACACCTTC. Translated, it gives CASSDHTGDGYTF.

This clone turned up a few times. The chain carries TRBV6-6 and TRBJ2-3; 8 bases match TRBD1. CDR1 and CDR2 from the germline V gene are MNHNY and SVGAGI (reference sequence). The CDR3 is made up of 14 amino acids. The V gene end was trimmed by 4 bases and the J gene end by 3 bases; junction bases not matched to a gene: 3. The CDR3 reads CASSSGGRTDTQYF. For the CDR3, the DNA is TGTGCCAGCAGTTCAGGGGGCCGTACAGATACGCAGTATTTT.

This clone was counted between two and nine times. The J gene is TRBJ1-2, the V gene TRBV28, with D possibly matching TRBD1 (6 bases). The CDR3 spans 13 residues. Trimming shortened V by 6 bases and J by 9 bases, and 17 bases separated the two germline ends. Germline CDR1 and CDR2: MDHEN and SYDVKM. For the CDR3, the DNA is TGTGCCAGCAGCTTCACAGGGCGCGATCGCTACACCTTC. This encodes CASSFTGRDRYTF.

The chain uses TRBV30 and TRBJ2-6; D remains unclear. The germline V gene has CDR1 GTSNPN and CDR2 SVGIG (reference sequence). The ends were cut back, 4 bases at V and 1 base at J, with 5 bases in the middle. This CDR3 contains 13 residues. DNA for the CDR3: TGTGCCTGGAAAATGTCTGGGGCCAACGTCCTGACTTTC. This gives the protein CAWKMSGANVLTF. The full variable domain, with the rest looked up from reference TRBV30 and TRBJ2-6, is SQTIHQWPATLVQPVGSPLSLECTVEGTSNPNLYWYRQAAGRGLQLLFYSVGIGQISSEVPQNLSASRPQDRQFILSSKKLLLSDSGFYLCAWKMSGANVLTFGAGSRLTVL.

The chain employs TRBV7-9 and TRBJ2-7, with TRBD2 as a possible D gene (5 bases). Deletions cut 4 bases from V and 7 bases from J, with 17 bases between. The CDR3 has 14 amino acids. From germline, CDR1 is SEHNR and CDR2 FQNEAQ (reference sequence). CDR3 bases: TGTGCCAGCAGCTCACAACTAGTGTCGGGGGAGCAGTACTTC. It is translated as CASSSQLVSGEQYF.

The chain joins TRBV2 to TRBJ2-5, with 8 bases identical to TRBD1. Germline V gene data show CDR1 as SNHLY and CDR2 as FYNNEI. CDR3 size: 15 residues. Trimming cost V 6 bases and J 4 bases; bases outside gene matches: 10. The CDR3 nucleotides read TGTGCCAGCAGAGAACGACAGGGGATGGGAGAGACCCAGTACTTC. Protein product: CASRERQGMGETQYF.

V is TRBV5-1 and J is TRBJ2-5; 7 positions match TRBD1. The V gene's germline CDR1 is SGHRS and CDR2 YFSETQ. The J segment lost 7 bases and the V segment lost 2 bases, leaving 8 bases of the junction unmatched. CDR3 length equals 14 residues. The CDR3 here is CASSFGTVEWTQYF. The CDR3 nucleotides read TGCGCCAGCAGCTTCGGGACAGTGGAGTGGACCCAGTACTTC.

This chain joins TRBV5-4 and TRBJ2-7, with 9 bases identical to TRBD1. Germline assignment: CDR1 SGHNT and CDR2 YYREEE (reference sequence). J lost 6 bases, V lost 4 bases, and 11 bases had no gene match. The CDR3 sequence is 15 residues long. The CDR3 nucleotides read TGTGCCAGCAGCGTCCGGACAGGGGTTTTCGGCGAGCAGTACTTC. Translating it yields CASSVRTGVFGEQYF.

The chain carries TRBV19 and TRBJ1-1; D is possibly TRBD1 (5 bases). This CDR3 comprises 15 residues. Trimming took off 3 bases at V and 4 bases at J, with 15 bases between the two ends. CDR1 and CDR2 from the germline V gene are LNHDA and SQIVND (reference sequence). In nucleotides, the CDR3 is TGTGCCAGTAGTATTCTTGGGGCGCCGGGCACTGAAGCTTTCTTT. This encodes CASSILGAPGTEAFF.

The V call is TRBV6-5, the J call TRBJ1-2; D is undetermined. Germline-derived CDR1 and CDR2 are MNHEY and SVGAGI. The CDR3 runs 14 residues. V was cut by 6 bases and J by 2 bases, with 13 bases left in between. The CDR3 DNA follows: TGTGCCAGCAGCGGGGAGCAGTCCAACTATGGCTACACCTTC. Encoded protein: CASSGEQSNYGYTF.

The V and J genes are TRBV4-3 and TRBJ1-2, with D uncertain. V dropped 4 bases and J dropped 2 bases, with 17 bases sitting between them. CDR1 and CDR2 (germline): LGHNA, YSLEER. The length of the CDR3 is 16 residues. As DNA, the CDR3 is TGCGCCAGCAGCCCCCAAACGGGAAAAGCAAACTATGGCTACACCTTC. This codes for CASSPQTGKANYGYTF.

This rearrangement joins TRBV6-1 to TRBJ2-7; tentative D call: TRBD2 (6 bases). Germline V CDR1 and CDR2: MNHNS, SASEGT. The CDR3 has 14 residues. V lost 4 bases and J lost 6, with 16 bases in between. CDR3 protein: CASSAVEGRGEQYF. DNA for the CDR3: TGTGCCAGCAGTGCTGTGGAGGGGAGAGGCGAGCAGTACTTC.

There are a few counts of this clone. V usage is TRBV27 and J usage is TRBJ2-7; 7 bases match TRBD1. The CDR3 has 14 residues. V shed 5 bases, J shed 4 bases, and the junction held 8 bases outside the gene matches. Germline values: CDR1 MNHEY, CDR2 SMNVEV (reference sequence). CDR3 coding DNA: TGTGCCAGCAGTCTAGACAGGGTCCTGTACGAGCAGTACTTC. Its translation: CASSLDRVLYEQYF.

The rearrangement joins TRBV5-4 to TRBJ2-7; D ambiguous. CDR3 size: 13 residues. V shed 0 bases and J shed 3 bases, with 7 bases lying between them. CDR1 and CDR2 from the germline V gene are SGHNT and YYREEE (reference sequence). CDR3 sequence (DNA): TGTGCCAGCAGCTTGGCCTCGGGCTACGAGCAGTACTTC. This sequence encodes CASSLASGYEQYF. Full variable domain (rest looked up from reference TRBV5-4 and TRBJ2-7): ETGVTQSPTHLIKTRGQQVTLRCSSQSGHNTVSWYQQALGQGPQFIFQYYREEENGRGNFPPRFSGLQFPNYSSELNVNALELDDSALYLCASSLASGYEQYFGPGTRLTVT.

The chain links TRBV4-1 to TRBJ2-1; 11 positions match TRBD2. Per the germline V gene, CDR1 is MGHRA and CDR2 is YSYEKL. This CDR3 comprises 16 residues. The J segment lost 10 bases and the V segment lost 0 bases, leaving 8 bases of the junction unmatched. CDR3 protein: CASSQELASGGQEQFF. As DNA, the CDR3 is TGCGCCAGCAGCCAAGAATTGGCTAGCGGGGGGCAGGAGCAGTTCTTC.

This chain joins TRBV30 and TRBJ2-7; D is possibly TRBD1 (7 bases). Trimming cost V 8 bases and J 7 bases, with 15 bases left between them. CDR1 is GTSNPN, CDR2 SVGIG, per germline (reference sequence). The CDR3 contains 11 residues. The chain's CDR3 is CASGQAGEQYF. CDR3 bases: TGTGCCAGCGGACAGGCGGGGGAGCAGTACTTC.

This sequence joins TRBV6-5 and TRBJ1-5; 12 bases align to TRBD1. Unmatched junction bases numbered 6, after V lost 6 bases and J lost 6 bases. The CDR3 length is 15 residues. Germline CDR1 is MNHEY and CDR2 is SVGAGI. The CDR3 DNA reads TGTGCCAGCAGCCCCGGGACAGGGGGCATTCAGCCCCAGCATTTT. It specifies CASSPGTGGIQPQHF.

The chain combines TRBV25-1 with TRBJ1-1; no definite D call. Trimming took 5 bases from V and 1 from J, leaving 11 bases between them. The CDR3 contains 14 residues. Germline assignment: CDR1 MGHDK and CDR2 SYGVNS. The CDR3, as DNA: TGTGCCAGCAGTCCCTCCGGGGAGAACACTGAAGCTTTCTTT. Its translation is CASSPSGENTEAFF.